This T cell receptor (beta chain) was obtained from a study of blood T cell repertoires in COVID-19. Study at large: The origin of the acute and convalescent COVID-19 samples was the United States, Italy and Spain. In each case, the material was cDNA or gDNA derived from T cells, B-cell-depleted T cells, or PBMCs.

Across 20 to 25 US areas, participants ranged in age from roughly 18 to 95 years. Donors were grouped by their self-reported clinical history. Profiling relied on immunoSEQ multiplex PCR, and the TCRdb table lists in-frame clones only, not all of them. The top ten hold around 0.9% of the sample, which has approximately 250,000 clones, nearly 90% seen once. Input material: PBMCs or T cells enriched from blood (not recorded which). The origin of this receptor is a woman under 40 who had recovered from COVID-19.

The CDR3 nucleotides read TGTGCCAGCAGTCCCGGGACTAGCGGAGGGTACCAAGAGACCCAGTACTTC. This translates into CASSPGTSGGYQETQYF. This rearrangement joins TRBV27 to TRBJ2-5, with 11 bases lining up with TRBD2. Germline CDR1 MNHEY, CDR2 SMNVEV (reference sequence). Germline trimming cut 5 bases from V and 0 bases from J; bases unmatched to any gene: 8. The CDR3 totals 17 residues.